A single sample gave rise to the 23 T cell receptor beta chains below, sequenced in a study of cytomegalovirus exposure and HLA in healthy donors (dated by TCRdb to about 2017). Preparation of the library involved the immunoSEQ multiplex PCR assay. For the multiplex PCR, a mixture combining 60 forward primers for TCR Vbeta segments and 13 reverse primers for TCR Jbeta segments was used. TCRdb took this table from immuneACCESS and kept in-frame rearrangements with V and J called. Such tables lack part of the clones; where checked against another copy, unresolved V genes explain under half of the gap, and the rest is unexplained. This sample comprises about 200,000 clones, just under 70% of them detected only once. The ten top clones hold less than 3% of the sample. Sequenced input: PBMCs. The receptors come from a man aged 40-49 years in good health and CMV-seropositive.

CDR3 bases: TGTGCCATCAGGGATATGACAGGGGCGAACACCGGGGAGCTGTTTTTT. The encoded protein is CAIRDMTGANTGELFF. The rearrangement links TRBV10-3 to TRBJ2-2; 8 bases are a match to TRBD1. This CDR3 spans 16 amino acids. V dropped 6 bases and J dropped 0; count of bases not matched to a gene: 6. Germline values: CDR1 ENHRY, CDR2 SYGVKD.

This rearrangement joins TRBV7-6 to TRBJ1-1; D not certain. Germline CDR1 and CDR2: SGHVS and FNYEAQ. This CDR3 region has 17 residues. Trimming cost V 4 bases and J 4 bases, with 22 bases left between them. CDR3: CASSSRRAGYAGTEAFF. The CDR3 DNA reads as TGTGCCAGCAGCTCAAGAAGAGCGGGGTACGCCGGCACTGAAGCTTTCTTT.

This chain links TRBV7-3 with TRBJ1-2; 7 nucleotides align to TRBD1. CDR1 is SGHTA and CDR2 is FQGTGA in the germline V gene. The CDR3 consists of 17 residues. The J segment lost 2 bases and the V segment lost 5 bases, leaving 14 bases of the junction unmatched. CDR3 protein: CASSPTASTGRNYGYTF. The DNA of the CDR3 is TGTGCCAGCAGCCCAACCGCATCGACAGGGAGGAACTATGGCTACACCTTC.

Only one count was recorded for this clone. This chain uses TRBV7-9 with TRBJ2-1, with 8 nucleotides matching TRBD2. CDR3 length: 18 amino acids. Germline lookup yields CDR1 SEHNR and CDR2 FQNEAQ (reference sequence). Losses at the gene ends were 1 base for V and 2 bases for J; bases not matched to a gene: 10. The CDR3 DNA follows: TGTGCCAGCAGCTTAGGGGGAGGCGGGGGGTTCACCTACAATGAGCAGTTCTTC. It is translated as CASSLGGGGGFTYNEQFF.

The chain joins TRBV7-9 to TRBJ1-2; 7 nucleotides line up with TRBD1. The CDR3 covers 14 residues. CDR1 and CDR2 (germline): SEHNR, FQNEAQ (reference sequence). The V and J ends lost 5 bases and 0 bases, in that order; junction bases with no gene match: 3. CDR3 amino acids: CASSPDRSNYGYTF. CDR3 coding DNA: TGTGCCAGCAGCCCGGACAGGTCTAACTATGGCTACACCTTC.

Concerning this clone: The final CDR3 position lacks the conserved phenylalanine or tryptophan, pointing to a likely read error. The DNA is omitted, as the CDR3 cannot be located on it reliably, and the CDR3 follows TCRdb's listing. The chain uses TRBV6-5 and TRBJ1-1. CDR1 MNHEY and CDR2 SVGAGI come from the germline V gene. The CDR3 adds up to 9 amino acids, both ends counted. The CDR3 here is CASSEGDSV.

The V and J genes are TRBV9 and TRBJ2-2; 9 bases agree with TRBD2. J gave up 4 bases and V 3 bases, and 7 bases lay outside the gene matches. The CDR3 consists of 16 residues. CDR1 is SGDLS and CDR2 is YYNGEE in the germline V gene. The CDR3 is CASSAAGGLGTGELFF. CDR3 coding DNA: TGTGCCAGCAGCGCCGCGGGGGGGCTGGGCACCGGGGAGCTGTTTTTT.

The CDR3 DNA follows: TGTGCCAGCAGTTTTGGGGGGAACGAGCAGTACTTC. Amino acid sequence: CASSFGGNEQYF. This chain connects TRBV28 to TRBJ2-7; weak D call: TRBD2 (6 bases). Trimming removed 3 bases at V and 5 bases at J, with 8 bases between. CDR3 length: 12 amino acids. The germline V gene encodes CDR1 MDHEN and CDR2 SYDVKM.

This clone showed up just once. This chain uses TRBV7-9 with TRBJ2-5, with 9 nucleotides matching TRBD2. The germline V gene has CDR1 SEHNR and CDR2 FQNEAQ (reference sequence). CDR3 size: 14 residues. V was clipped by 9 bases and J by 4 bases; unmatched bases: 9. The CDR3 sequence is CASTRGGAAETQYF. The CDR3, as DNA: TGTGCCAGTACACGCGGGGGGGCGGCAGAGACCCAGTACTTC.

This chain connects TRBV6-1 to TRBJ2-5; the D gene is possibly TRBD1 (7 bases). Germline CDR1 is MNHNS and CDR2 is SASEGT. With 4 bases removed from V and 7 bases from J, the gap between germline ends came to 13 bases. The CDR3 totals 13 residues. The CDR3 here is CASSVEGTATQYF. The CDR3 nucleotides read TGTGCCAGCAGTGTGGAGGGGACAGCGACCCAGTACTTC.

The J gene is TRBJ1-4, the V gene TRBV5-1, with TRBD1 matching over 9 bases. Trimming at V came to 4 bases and at J to 8 bases, leaving 6 bases not matched to a gene. Germline CDR1 and CDR2: SGHRS and YFSETQ. The CDR3 runs to 14 residues. CDR3 amino acids: CASSPGQGWEKLFF. The CDR3 DNA follows: TGCGCCAGCAGCCCGGGACAGGGTTGGGAAAAACTGTTTTTT.

The chain links TRBV2 to TRBJ1-2; D ambiguous. Looked up from germline, CDR1 is SNHLY and CDR2 is FYNNEI. The CDR3 sequence is 16 residues long. Between the trimmed V and J ends, which lost 3 bases and 0 bases, there was a span of 14 bases. The CDR3, as DNA: TGTGCCAGCAGTGAGCGAACAGCAAAGTCTAACTATGGCTACACCTTC. Its protein product is CASSERTAKSNYGYTF.

The rearrangement uses TRBV2 and TRBJ2-5, with 9 positions matching TRBD1. With 4 bases clipped from V and 5 bases from J, the junction kept 8 bases outside the gene matches. The CDR3 is 15 amino acids. Germline V gene data show CDR1 as SNHLY and CDR2 as FYNNEI. CDR3 region: CASSGRDRVAETQYF. CDR3 nucleotides: TGTGCCAGCAGTGGCCGGGACAGGGTAGCGGAGACCCAGTACTTC.

To note about this clone: Other DNA sequences within the sample encode an identical CDR3. The genes are TRBV29-1 and TRBJ1-5; 9 bases agree with TRBD1. Germline V CDR1 and CDR2: SQVTM, ANQGSEA. With V trimmed by 7 bases and J by 2 bases, 6 bases remained unmatched. This CDR3 region has 14 residues. The DNA of the CDR3 is TGCAGCGCCCGGACAGGGGTCGGCAATCAGCCCCAGCATTTT. Translation gives CSARTGVGNQPQHF.

The V and J genes are TRBV28 and TRBJ1-3; no reliable D call. CDR3 length equals 16 residues. Trimming cost V 4 bases and J 1 base, with 14 bases left between them. Germline V gene sequence: CDR1 MDHEN, CDR2 SYDVKM. The CDR3, as DNA: TGTGCCAGCAGTTCCCAGGAAGGTCGGTCTGGAAACACCATATATTTT. The encoded protein is CASSSQEGRSGNTIYF.

CDR3: CASSGDSGDTMNTEAFF. The DNA for the CDR3 is TGTGCCAGCAGTGGGGACTCCGGTGACACTATGAACACTGAAGCTTTCTTT. J is TRBJ1-1 and V is TRBV7-2; possible D gene TRBD1, 5 bases. This CDR3 has 17 amino acids. The V gene lost 6 bases and the J gene lost 0 bases, with 20 bases spanning the gap. CDR1 SGHTA and CDR2 FQGNSA come from the germline V gene.

This clone was detected only a few times. The rearrangement joins TRBV6-6 to TRBJ1-2; the D is unclear. Trimming stripped 4 bases from V and 0 bases from J, with 9 bases between. Germline values: CDR1 MNHNY, CDR2 SVGAGI (reference sequence). This CDR3 region has 14 residues. CDR3 sequence: CASSSTEANYGYTF. The CDR3 DNA is TGTGCCAGCAGTTCAACAGAAGCTAACTATGGCTACACCTTC.

This chain joins TRBV10-2 and TRBJ1-2; no reliable D call. The CDR3 contains 14 residues. Germline V gene data show CDR1 as WSHSY and CDR2 as SAAADI. Trimming took 2 bases from V and 1 from J, leaving 8 bases between them. CDR3 nucleotides: TGCGCCAGCAGTGAGGTCGGCGGTAACTATGGCTACACCTTC. Protein product: CASSEVGGNYGYTF.

The chain joins TRBV7-2 to TRBJ2-3; D is unclear. Germline V gene sequence: CDR1 SGHTA, CDR2 FQGNSA. With 4 bases removed from V and 0 bases from J, the gap between germline ends came to 11 bases. The CDR3 length is 15 residues. As DNA, the CDR3 is TGTGCCAGCAGCTGGGCAGGCCTTAGCACAGATACGCAGTATTTT. It specifies CASSWAGLSTDTQYF.

The J gene is TRBJ2-5, the V gene TRBV25-1; TRBD1 agrees at 8 bases. There are 17 residues in the CDR3. Trimming cost V 3 bases and J 2 bases; bases outside gene matches: 11. Germline CDR1 MGHDK, CDR2 SYGVNS. The chain's CDR3 is CASSDLRQGRGQETQYF. The DNA for the CDR3 is TGTGCCAGCAGTGATCTTCGACAGGGGCGAGGACAAGAGACCCAGTACTTC.

Here the CDR3 reads CASSYYRVNTGELFF. CDR3 DNA: TGTGCCAGCAGTTACTACAGGGTCAACACCGGGGAGCTGTTTTTT. The V gene is TRBV6-5, the J gene TRBJ2-2, with D possibly TRBD1 on 6 matching bases. Trimming removed 1 base from V and 2 bases from J, with 8 bases in between. Germline V CDR1 and CDR2: MNHEY, SVGAGI. This CDR3 comprises 15 residues.

The V gene is TRBV15, the J gene TRBJ1-2; no firm D call. CDR1 and CDR2 (germline): LNHNV, YYDKDF (reference sequence). This CDR3 contains 15 residues. Trimming pared 5 bases from V and 4 bases from J, leaving 17 bases between. The CDR3 loop reads CATSPPGEGAYGYTF. Written as DNA, the CDR3 is TGTGCCACCAGCCCGCCTGGCGAGGGTGCCTATGGCTACACCTTC.

The J gene is TRBJ1-2, the V gene TRBV6-1, with 9 bases aligning to TRBD1. V trimming: 4 bases; J trimming: 2 bases; junction bases outside the gene matches: 8. Per the germline V gene, CDR1 is MNHNS and CDR2 is SASEGT. This CDR3 is built from 16 residues. In nucleotides, the CDR3 is TGTGCCAGCAGTGTACGCACGGGACAGGGCAACTATGGCTACACCTTC. Protein product: CASSVRTGQGNYGYTF.